Each of the 14 T cell receptor beta chains below was sequenced from the same sample in a study of T cell changes during pregnancy in multiple sclerosis. The assay was immunoSEQ multiplex PCR, and TCRdb's table has in-frame clones only and misses some. The data show about 64,000 clones, with about nine tenths seen just once and around 6.8% held by the top ten. The material sequenced was peripheral blood, taken in the third trimester of pregnancy. These receptors originate from a female donor in good health, enrolled as a control in a pregnancy study.

V is TRBV2 and J is TRBJ1-5; D is uncertain. Trimming removed 6 bases from V and 1 base from J, with 13 bases in between. Germline values: CDR1 SNHLY, CDR2 FYNNEI. This CDR3 contains 15 residues. This CDR3 is CASSLDQWSNQPQHF. The DNA of the CDR3 is TGTGCCAGCAGCCTCGATCAGTGGAGCAATCAGCCCCAGCATTTT.

This sequence joins TRBV2 and TRBJ2-7, with 8 bases matching TRBD1. J lost 0 bases, V lost 6 bases, and 4 bases had no gene match. The CDR3 loop spans 14 amino acids. CDR1 and CDR2 from the germline V gene are SNHLY and FYNNEI. CDR3 sequence (DNA): TGTGCCAGCAGGGCCGGGACAGGCTCCTACGAGCAGTACTTC. Encoded protein: CASRAGTGSYEQYF.

The chain uses TRBV7-8 and TRBJ2-7; 7 bases map to TRBD2. V shed 4 bases, J shed 0 bases, and the junction held 9 bases outside the gene matches. Germline V gives CDR1 SGHVS, CDR2 FQNEAQ. This CDR3 contains 16 residues. The CDR3 loop reads CASSSRQRELSYEQYF. CDR3 DNA sequence: TGTGCCAGCAGCTCCAGGCAGCGGGAACTCTCCTACGAGCAGTACTTC.

The rearrangement links TRBV7-6 to TRBJ2-5; 12 bases match TRBD2. The V gene's germline CDR1 is SGHVS and CDR2 FNYEAQ. V trimming: 1 base; J trimming: 5 bases; junction bases outside the gene matches: 5. The CDR3 is made up of 16 amino acids. The DNA for the CDR3 is TGTGCCAGCAGCTTAGGTGGGCTAGCGGGAGGGGAGACCCAGTACTTC. Translation: CASSLGGLAGGETQYF.

V gene TRBV5-1 combines with J gene TRBJ2-5, with D perhaps TRBD2 (6 bases). V was clipped by 4 bases and J by 4 bases, with 11 bases between them. The CDR3 is 13 amino acids. Looked up from germline, CDR1 is SGHRS and CDR2 is YFSETQ. The CDR3 DNA sequence: TGCGCCAGCAGCGCGGGACTCTCAGAGACCCAGTACTTC. Translated: CASSAGLSETQYF.

This clone was picked up one time. The rearrangement joins TRBV5-1 to TRBJ2-5, with 11 bases matching TRBD2. The CDR3 totals 15 residues. Trimming removed 4 bases from V and 7 bases from J; junction bases left unmatched: 9. Germline CDR1 SGHRS, CDR2 YFSETQ. Here the CDR3 reads CASSEDGTSGRTQYF. The CDR3 DNA follows: TGCGCCAGCAGCGAAGACGGGACTAGCGGCCGGACCCAGTACTTC.

The chain combines TRBV7-2 with TRBJ1-3; no definite D call. Per germline, CDR1 SGHTA and CDR2 FQGNSA. V shed 4 bases and J shed 2 bases, with 12 bases lying between them. The CDR3 has 15 amino acids. The CDR3, as DNA: TGTGCCAGCAGCTCGACTAAGACGGCTGGAAACACCATATATTTT. Translated: CASSSTKTAGNTIYF.

V is TRBV7-9 and J is TRBJ1-1; 7 bases fit TRBD1. V gave up 4 bases and J gave up 5 bases; unmatched junction bases: 7. The CDR3 is 14 amino acids. Germline V gene lookup returns CDR1 SEHNR and CDR2 FQNEAQ (reference sequence). This CDR3 reads CASSSIRGRTEAFF. Here the CDR3 DNA reads TGTGCCAGCAGCTCGATCAGGGGGAGGACTGAAGCTTTCTTT.

The CDR3 sequence: CASSVTSGEGDTQYF. CDR3 DNA sequence: TGTGCCAGCAGTGTAACTAGCGGAGAGGGAGATACGCAGTATTTT. The chain employs TRBV6-4 and TRBJ2-3; TRBD2 aligns across 8 bases. Trimming took 4 bases from V and 5 from J; bases not matched to a gene: 8. This CDR3 spans 15 amino acids. The germline gives CDR1 MRHNA, CDR2 SNTAGT.

The rearrangement uses TRBV25-1 and TRBJ1-2; the match to TRBD1 covers 10 bases. With V trimmed by 3 bases and J by 1 base, 8 bases remained unmatched. CDR1 MGHDK and CDR2 SYGVNS come from the germline V gene. CDR3 length: 17 amino acids. The CDR3 loop reads CASSDRTGGRHNYGYTF. The CDR3 DNA follows: TGTGCCAGCAGTGACCGGACAGGGGGGCGACATAACTATGGCTACACCTTC.

This clone was seen just once. V gene TRBV19 combines with J gene TRBJ1-1; D gene unclear. V was pared by 2 bases and J by 2 bases, with 12 bases between. Germline CDR1 and CDR2: LNHDA and SQIVND (reference sequence). The CDR3 extends over 15 amino acids. The CDR3 region is CASSIREPPNTEAFF. The CDR3, as DNA: TGTGCCAGTAGTATACGCGAACCCCCAAACACTGAAGCTTTCTTT.

J is TRBJ2-7 and V is TRBV27; possible D gene TRBD1, 5 bases. The V end lost 1 base, the J end lost 5 bases, and 12 bases lay between the germline ends. The germline gives CDR1 MNHEY, CDR2 SMNVEV (reference sequence). The CDR3 consists of 14 residues. This CDR3 is CASSLLGPAHEQYF. For the CDR3, the DNA is TGTGCCAGCAGTTTATTGGGGCCTGCACACGAGCAGTACTTC.

This chain uses TRBV6-6 with TRBJ1-4; D is ambiguous. The V gene lost 5 bases and the J gene lost 7 bases, with 2 bases spanning the gap. From germline, CDR1 is MNHNY and CDR2 SVGAGI (reference sequence). CDR3 size: 10 residues. In nucleotides, the CDR3 is TGTGCCAGCAGTCGTGAAAAACTGTTTTTT. The encoded protein is CASSREKLFF.

V is TRBV18 and J is TRBJ1-1; 10 bases are shared with TRBD1. Germline-derived CDR1 and CDR2 are KGHSH and LQKENI. This CDR3 comprises 15 residues. V gave up 4 bases and J gave up 6 bases; unmatched junction bases: 8. CDR3 in DNA: TGTGCCAGCTCACAGACAGGGGGCAGTAGCTCTGAAGCTTTCTTT. It yields the protein CASSQTGGSSSEAFF.